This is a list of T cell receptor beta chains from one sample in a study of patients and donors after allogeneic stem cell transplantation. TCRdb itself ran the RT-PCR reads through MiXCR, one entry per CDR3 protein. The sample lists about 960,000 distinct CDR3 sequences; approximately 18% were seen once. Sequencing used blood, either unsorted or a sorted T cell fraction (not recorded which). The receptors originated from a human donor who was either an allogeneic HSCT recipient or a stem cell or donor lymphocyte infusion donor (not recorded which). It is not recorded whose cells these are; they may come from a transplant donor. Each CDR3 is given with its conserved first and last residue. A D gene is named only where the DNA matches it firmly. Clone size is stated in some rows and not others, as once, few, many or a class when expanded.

CASSPPWTVIFYNEQFF	TRBJ2-1	few	TRBV18	.
CASRGQPYGYTF	TRBJ1-2	.	TRBV2	TRBD1
CASSQWGEATEAFF	TRBJ1-1	.	TRBV18	.
CASSERIGNEQFF	TRBJ2-1	once	TRBV6-2/TRBV6-3	.
CASSFGQGQPQHF	TRBJ1-5	many	TRBV12-3/TRBV12-4	.
CASSQESASQYF	TRBJ2-5	.	TRBV3-1	.
CASSSDRGHTDTQYF	TRBJ2-3	few	TRBV5-5	TRBD1
CATSDRAPPDCEQYF	TRBJ2-7	.	TRBV24-1	.
CASRGHRGHSGNQPQHF	TRBJ1-5	once	TRBV5-6	TRBD1
CSVDKSGTGSEQYF	TRBJ2-7	.	TRBV29-1	TRBD1
CSARAAPGQGVGTEAFF	TRBJ1-1	few	TRBV20-1	TRBD1
CAIPGGLPTGELFF	TRBJ2-2	few	TRBV10-3	TRBD2
CASSRSTGTYEQYF	TRBJ2-7	.	TRBV11-2	.
CASSLDRSGEQFF	TRBJ2-1	.	TRBV7-2	.
CASSSPSGRYTDTQYF	TRBJ2-3	few	TRBV12-3/TRBV12-4	TRBD2
CASSQAWTTGELFF	TRBJ2-2	few	TRBV4-3	.
CSARARDNYGYTF	TRBJ1-2	.	TRBV20-1	.
CASRMGADTGELFF	TRBJ2-2	.	TRBV7-3	.
CASSLGLGQNNNEQFF	TRBJ2-1	.	TRBV7-7	.
CASSEDQGGGEKLFF	TRBJ1-4	once	TRBV6-1	.
CASSPRTGSSPLHF	TRBJ1-6	few	TRBV12-3/TRBV12-4	TRBD1
CASSDDLYEQYF	TRBJ2-7	few	TRBV2	.
CASPAGFGDSGEETQYF	TRBJ2-5	few	TRBV2	TRBD2
CASSLKATYEQYF	TRBJ2-7	.	TRBV7-2	.
CASSLSPSGRAGELFF	TRBJ2-2	.	TRBV5-1	TRBD2
CASSKTGWVGHGYTF	TRBJ1-2	.	TRBV7-9	TRBD1
CASSLAEVLGTQYF	TRBJ2-5	few	TRBV5-1	.
CASSSPAGGHDEQYF	TRBJ2-7	.	TRBV6-5	TRBD2